This TCR beta chain derives from a study of blood T cell repertoires in COVID-19. As for the study in general: Donors in the United States, Italy and Spain gave samples during acute or convalescent COVID-19. T cells, B-cell-depleted T cells, or PBMCs supplied cDNA or gDNA.

Sequencing used immunoSEQ multiplex PCR; TCRdb keeps in-frame clones, though not all of them. Here the sample spans 150,000 to 200,000 clones, roughly 86% being singletons. CDR3 length: 14 residues. V lost 0 bases and J lost 9, with 14 bases in between. From germline, CDR1 is ENHRY and CDR2 SYGVKD. The sample comprised peripheral blood. The rearrangement joins TRBV10-3 to TRBJ2-5; a possible D gene is TRBD2 (6 bases). The TCR was taken from a man in his 70s with acute or convalescent COVID-19. The CDR3 DNA is TGTGCCATCAGTGAGTCGGGGACTCACGACTCCCAGTACTTC. Protein product: CAISESGTHDSQYF.